This is a list of T cell receptor beta chains from one sample in a study of shared clonotypes between healthy human individuals. The repertoire was sequenced with immunoSEQ multiplex PCR; TCRdb's copy has only in-frame clones and lacks some. This sample has about 1.5 million clones, with approximately 98% found just once. The sample taken for sequencing was naive CD4+ T cells sorted from blood. These receptors all come from a man aged 25-45 years in good health. Both conserved end residues are part of each CDR3. D genes are given only for firm matches. Only part of the rows carry a size: once, few, many, or a class if the clone is expanded.

length	D	size	J	V	DNA	CDR3
15	TRBD2	-	TRBJ2-7	TRBV30	TGTGCCTGGAGTGTCGAGGGAGGGGCTACCTACGAGCAGTACTTC	CAWSVEGGATYEQYF
13	-	-	TRBJ2-3	TRBV9	TGTGCCAGCAGCGTAATGGGGACAGATACGCAGTATTTT	CASSVMGTDTQYF
17	TRBD1	-	TRBJ1-3	TRBV30	TGTGCCAAAACCTCGGACAGGGGAGGATTTGCTGGAAACACCATATATTTT	CAKTSDRGGFAGNTIYF
15	TRBD1	-	TRBJ2-7	TRBV9	TGTGCCAGCAGCCGTGGACAGGCCCCTTCCTACGAGCAGTACTTC	CASSRGQAPSYEQYF
14	TRBD1	once	TRBJ2-5	TRBV5-6	TGTGCCAGCAGCTTTGGGACAGAGCAAGAGACCCAGTACTTC	CASSFGTEQETQYF
14	-	-	TRBJ2-1	TRBV5-1	TGCGCCAGCAGCTTGTCCACAGGGCCCAATGAGCAGTTCTTC	CASSLSTGPNEQFF
15	-	once	TRBJ2-7	TRBV18	TGTGCCAGCTCACCACCCCAGGGGATAACCTACGAGCAGTACTTC	CASSPPQGITYEQYF
15	-	-	TRBJ2-2	TRBV28	TGTGCCAGCAGTTTAAGGTCAGGCTGGCCCGGGGAGCTGTTTTTT	CASSLRSGWPGELFF
13	-	-	TRBJ2-7	TRBV11-3	TGTGCCAGCAGCTTAGAGACAGGCTACGAGCAGTACTTC	CASSLETGYEQYF
15	TRBD1	-	TRBJ2-2	TRBV27	TGTGCCAGCAGAAAGGGGGACAGTCCAACCGGGGAGCTGTTTTTT	CASRKGDSPTGELFF
15	-	-	TRBJ2-5	TRBV5-1	TGCGCCAGCAGCTTGTCAGGGAAGGGGCAAGAGACCCAGTACTTC	CASSLSGKGQETQYF
16	-	-	TRBJ2-7	TRBV4-1	TGCGCCAGCAGCCAAGGTCCAAGGGGAGGTTCCTACGAGCAGTACTTC	CASSQGPRGGSYEQYF
17	-	-	TRBJ1-1	TRBV11-2	TGTGCCAGCAGCACTATCGGGGCAATGTTATCGAACACTGAAGCTTTCTTT	CASSTIGAMLSNTEAFF
14	-	-	TRBJ2-3	TRBV5-4	TGTGCCAGCAGATCAGCTGCGGACACAGATACGCAGTATTTT	CASRSAADTDTQYF
11	-	-	TRBJ1-2	TRBV20-1	TGCAGTGCAAAACAGGGTAATGGCTACACCTTC	CSAKQGNGYTF
14	-	-	TRBJ2-7	TRBV4-1	TGCGCCAGCAGCCAAGAATGGGGGAGGTACGAGCAGTACTTC	CASSQEWGRYEQYF
14	-	-	TRBJ2-7	TRBV6-1	TGTGCCAGCGCGCTTACCGGGACACCCTCCGAGCAGTACTTC	CASALTGTPSEQYF
10	-	-	TRBJ1-2	TRBV29-1	TGCAGCTCCGTTGGGGATGGCTACACCTTC	CSSVGDGYTF
15	TRBD2	-	TRBJ2-7	TRBV28	TGTGCCAGCACCTCCGGGACTAGCGCCCGCTACGAGCAGTACTTC	CASTSGTSARYEQYF
14	-	-	TRBJ2-7	TRBV19	TGTGCCAGTAGTATAGCGGAGACAGACTACGAGCAGTACTTC	CASSIAETDYEQYF
15	-	-	TRBJ2-2	TRBV7-2	TGTGCCAGCAGTCCCCGGACAGTTTCGGCCGGGGAGCTGTTTTTT	CASSPRTVSAGELFF
16	TRBD1	-	TRBJ1-5	TRBV28	TGTGCCAGCAGTTTGAGAACAGGGGGTTTGAATCAGCCCCAGCATTTT	CASSLRTGGLNQPQHF
17	-	-	TRBJ2-1	TRBV28	TGTGCCAGCAGTTTAGAGGATCTAACGAAGGGGATCGATGAGCAGTTCTTC	CASSLEDLTKGIDEQFF
13	-	-	TRBJ2-4	TRBV5-6	TGTGCCAGCAGCCCCCCGTGGGGGAACATTCAGTACTTC	CASSPPWGNIQYF
16	TRBD1	once	TRBJ1-2	TRBV19	TGTGCCAGTAGAATAATACAGGGGCCTTACCTGGATGGCTACACCTTC	CASRIIQGPYLDGYTF
13	-	-	TRBJ2-3	TRBV5-6	TGTGCCAGCAGAATACAGGGAACAGATACGCAGTATTTT	CASRIQGTDTQYF
17	-	-	TRBJ2-2	TRBV19	TGTGCCAGTAGTATAGATCGGTTTCGGAGGAACACCGGGGAGCTGTTTTTT	CASSIDRFRRNTGELFF
14	-	-	TRBJ2-2	TRBV7-3	TGTGCCAGCAGCTTAAACGCAGGGCGGGGGGAGCTGTTTTTT	CASSLNAGRGELFF
15	-	-	TRBJ1-5	TRBV7-2	TGTGCCAGCAGCCCGAGGGTTTCGGGCAATCAGCCCCAGCATTTT	CASSPRVSGNQPQHF
15	-	-	TRBJ1-3	TRBV11-3	TGTGCCAGCAGCACCACAGGGAACTCTGGAAACACCATATATTTT	CASSTTGNSGNTIYF
13	-	-	TRBJ2-7	TRBV11-2	TGTGCCAGCAGCATCGGACCGGCCCTCGAGCAGTACTTC	CASSIGPALEQYF
11	-	once	TRBJ2-3	TRBV19	TGTGCCAGTAGTATACAGGCCACGCAGTATTTT	CASSIQATQYF
15	TRBD2	-	TRBJ2-5	TRBV14	TGTGCCAGCAGCCGAGATAGACTAGCGGGAAAGACCCAGTACTTC	CASSRDRLAGKTQYF
13	-	-	TRBJ2-3	TRBV6-5	TGTGCCAGCAGTCCTCGAGTCCCAGATACGCAGTATTTT	CASSPRVPDTQYF
16	TRBD1	-	TRBJ1-5	TRBV2	TGTGCCAGCAGTCCTCGGACAGGGGGTCTCAATCAGCCCCAGCATTTT	CASSPRTGGLNQPQHF
14	-	-	TRBJ2-1	TRBV19	TGTGCCAGTATGGGACCCAGCTCCTACAATGAGCAGTTCTTC	CASMGPSSYNEQFF
14	TRBD1	-	TRBJ2-5	TRBV11-3	TGTGCCAGCAGCTTGACAGGGTTTCAAGAGACCCAGTACTTC	CASSLTGFQETQYF
12	-	-	TRBJ2-7	TRBV10-3	TGTGCCATCGGGTCCGGGTCCTACGAGCAGTACTTC	CAIGSGSYEQYF
14	-	-	TRBJ2-5	TRBV9	TGTGCCAGCAGCCCGTCTTTTCCAGGGGAGACCCAGTACTTC	CASSPSFPGETQYF
18	-	-	TRBJ2-2	TRBV11-2	TGTGCCAGCAGCCGCGGGGATTGGGTGGGTGTAGGCACCGGGGAGCTGTTTTTT	CASSRGDWVGVGTGELFF
15	-	-	TRBJ2-7	TRBV30	TGTGCCTGGAGTGTGGGGGGCAGGGACGTCTACGAGCAGTACTTC	CAWSVGGRDVYEQYF
12	TRBD1	-	TRBJ1-1	TRBV2	TGTGCCAGCAAATCTGAGGGGGCAAGAGCTTTCTTT	CASKSEGARAFF
16	TRBD2	-	TRBJ2-3	TRBV27	TGTGCCAGCAGTATGCTCGGGACTAGCGGGCCAGATACGCAGTATTTT	CASSMLGTSGPDTQYF
13	-	-	TRBJ1-2	TRBV4-2	TGTGCCAGCAGCCAAGATTGGGAGGGTGGCTACACCTTC	CASSQDWEGGYTF
13	-	-	TRBJ2-1	TRBV7-6	TGTGCCAGCAGCTTAGGAGAGCTCGCTGAGCAGTTCTTC	CASSLGELAEQFF